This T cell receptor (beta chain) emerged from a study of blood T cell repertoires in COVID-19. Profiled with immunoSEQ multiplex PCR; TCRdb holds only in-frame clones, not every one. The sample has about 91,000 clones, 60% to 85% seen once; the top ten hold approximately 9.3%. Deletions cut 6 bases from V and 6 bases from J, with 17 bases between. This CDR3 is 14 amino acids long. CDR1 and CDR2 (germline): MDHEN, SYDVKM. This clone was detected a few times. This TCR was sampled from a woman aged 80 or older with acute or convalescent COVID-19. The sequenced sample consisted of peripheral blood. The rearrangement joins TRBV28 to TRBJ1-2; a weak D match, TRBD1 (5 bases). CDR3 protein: CASSRGGYYNGYTF. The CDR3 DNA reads TGTGCCAGCAGCCGTGGGGGGTATTATAATGGCTACACCTTC.